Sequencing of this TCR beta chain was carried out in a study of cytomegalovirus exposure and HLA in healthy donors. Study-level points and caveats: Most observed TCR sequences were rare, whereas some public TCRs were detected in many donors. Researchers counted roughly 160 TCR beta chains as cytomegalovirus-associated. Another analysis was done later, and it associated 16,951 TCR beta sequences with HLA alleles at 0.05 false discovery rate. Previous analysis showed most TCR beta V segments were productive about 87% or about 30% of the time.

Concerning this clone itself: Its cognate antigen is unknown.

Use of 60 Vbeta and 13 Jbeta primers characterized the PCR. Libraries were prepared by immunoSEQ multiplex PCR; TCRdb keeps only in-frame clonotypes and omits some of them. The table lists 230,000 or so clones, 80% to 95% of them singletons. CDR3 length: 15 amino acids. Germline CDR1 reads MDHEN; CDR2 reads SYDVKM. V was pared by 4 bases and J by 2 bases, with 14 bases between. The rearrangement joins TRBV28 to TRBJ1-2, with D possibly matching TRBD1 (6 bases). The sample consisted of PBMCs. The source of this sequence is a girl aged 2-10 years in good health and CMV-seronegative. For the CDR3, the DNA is TGTGCCAGCAGTTCCCCGACCGGGACAAACTATGGCTACACCTTC. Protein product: CASSSPTGTNYGYTF.